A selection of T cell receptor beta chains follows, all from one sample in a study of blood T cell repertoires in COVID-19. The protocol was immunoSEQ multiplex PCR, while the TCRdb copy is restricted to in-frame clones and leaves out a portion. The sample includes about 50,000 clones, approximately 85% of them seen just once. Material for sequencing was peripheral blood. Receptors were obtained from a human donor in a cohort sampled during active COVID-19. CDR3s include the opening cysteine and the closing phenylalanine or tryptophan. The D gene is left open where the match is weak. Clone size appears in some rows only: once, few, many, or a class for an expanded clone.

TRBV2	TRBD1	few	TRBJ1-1	CASSATGGRTEAFF	TGTGCCAGCAGTGCCACAGGGGGACGAACTGAAGCTTTCTTT
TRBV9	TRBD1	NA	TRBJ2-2	CASSVERGQGASTGELFF	TGTGCCAGCAGCGTAGAAAGGGGACAGGGGGCGAGTACCGGGGAGCTGTTTTTT
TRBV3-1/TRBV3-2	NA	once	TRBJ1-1	CASSPPPNTEAFF	TGTGCCAGCAGTCCCCCCCCAAACACTGAAGCTTTCTTT
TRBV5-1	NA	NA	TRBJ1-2	CASSLSGDRYGYTF	TGCGCCAGCAGCTTGTCAGGGGATCGCTATGGCTACACCTTC
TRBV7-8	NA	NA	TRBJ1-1	CASSLTGNTEAFF	TGTGCCAGCAGCTTGACAGGGAACACTGAAGCTTTCTTT
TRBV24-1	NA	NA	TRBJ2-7	CATSDPGGSGTYEQYF	TGTGCCACCAGTGACCCCGGGGGTAGCGGCACCTACGAGCAGTACTTC
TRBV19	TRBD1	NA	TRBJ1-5	CASSFFRGTGNQPQHF	TGTGCCAGTAGTTTTTTCAGGGGGACGGGCAATCAGCCCCAGCATTTT
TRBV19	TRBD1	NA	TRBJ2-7	CASSTGTATYEQYF	TGTGCCAGTAGTACCGGGACAGCTACCTACGAGCAGTACTTC
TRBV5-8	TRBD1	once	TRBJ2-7	CASSYRDRDFGQYF	TGTGCCAGCAGCTACCGGGACAGGGATTTTGGGCAGTACTTC
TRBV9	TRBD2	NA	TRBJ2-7	CASSVESGRAYEQYF	TGTGCCAGCAGCGTAGAGTCAGGGAGGGCCTACGAGCAGTACTTC
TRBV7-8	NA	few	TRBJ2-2	CASSSYGGELFF	TGTGCCAGCAGCTCATACGGCGGGGAGCTGTTTTTT
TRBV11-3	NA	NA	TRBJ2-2	CASRSLSGELFF	TGTGCCAGCAGGTCCCTTTCTGGGGAGCTGTTTTTT
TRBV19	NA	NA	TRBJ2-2	CASKGRGKNTGELFF	TGTGCCAGTAAGGGCCGCGGGAAGAACACCGGGGAGCTGTTTTTT
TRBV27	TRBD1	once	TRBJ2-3	CASWGLQGAEDTQYF	TGTGCCAGCTGGGGGCTACAGGGGGCGGAAGATACGCAGTATTTT
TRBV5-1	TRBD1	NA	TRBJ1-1	CASSLRARDRVNTEAFF	TGCGCCAGCAGCTTGAGGGCAAGGGACAGGGTGAACACTGAAGCTTTCTTT
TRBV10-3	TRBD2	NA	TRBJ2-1	CAIKREGYNEQFF	TGTGCCATCAAGCGGGAGGGGTACAATGAGCAGTTCTTC
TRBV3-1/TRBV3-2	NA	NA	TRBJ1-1	CASSQRYNGSRRQNTEAFF	TGTGCCAGCAGCCAAAGATATAATGGGTCCCGAAGACAGAACACTGAAGCTTTCTTT
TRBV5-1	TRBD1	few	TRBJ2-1	CASRGTGDNEQFF	TGCGCCAGCAGGGGGACAGGGGACAATGAGCAGTTCTTC
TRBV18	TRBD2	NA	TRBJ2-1	CASSPHVASGPPSSYNEQFF	TGTGCCAGCTCACCCCACGTGGCTAGCGGGCCTCCCAGCTCCTACAATGAGCAGTTCTTC
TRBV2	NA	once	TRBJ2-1	CASKQVINEQFF	TGTGCCAGCAAGCAGGTAATAAATGAGCAGTTCTTC
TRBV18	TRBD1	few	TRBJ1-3	CASSPTTGQLAGNTIYF	TGTGCCAGCTCACCAACAACGGGACAGCTGGCTGGAAACACCATATATTTT
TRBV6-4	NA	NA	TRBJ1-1	CASSINMNTEAFF	TGTGCCAGCAGTATTAATATGAACACTGAAGCTTTCTTT
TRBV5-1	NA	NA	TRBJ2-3	CASSLYRGALAGDTQYF	TGCGCCAGCAGCTTGTATCGGGGGGCCCTCGCCGGGGATACGCAGTATTTT
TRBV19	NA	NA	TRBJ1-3	CASSIVRPGNTIYF	TGTGCCAGTAGTATCGTCAGGCCTGGAAACACCATATATTTT
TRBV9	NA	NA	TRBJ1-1	CASSVAGHTEAFF	TGTGCCAGCAGCGTAGCAGGCCACACTGAAGCTTTCTTT
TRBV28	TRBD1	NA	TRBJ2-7	CASTQTGTGEYEQYF	TGTGCCAGCACCCAAACTGGGACAGGGGAGTACGAGCAGTACTTC
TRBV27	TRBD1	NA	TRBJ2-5	CASSSGQVETQYF	TGTGCCAGCAGTTCGGGACAGGTAGAGACCCAGTACTTC
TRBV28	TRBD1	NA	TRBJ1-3	CASSSPARQGGNTIYF	TGTGCCAGCAGTTCCCCCGCCAGACAGGGGGGAAACACCATATATTTT
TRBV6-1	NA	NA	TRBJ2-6	CASSVRGQSGANVLTF	TGTGCCAGCAGTGTCAGGGGCCAGTCTGGGGCCAACGTCCTGACTTTC
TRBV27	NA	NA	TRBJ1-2	CATSAGEAGNYGYTF	TGTGCCACCAGTGCGGGAGAGGCGGGTAACTATGGCTACACCTTC
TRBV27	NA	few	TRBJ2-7	CASSPTQGGEQYF	TGTGCCAGCAGTCCGACACAGGGCGGTGAGCAGTACTTC
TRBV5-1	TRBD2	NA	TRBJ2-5	CASSATGRELAGLKTQYF	TGCGCCAGCAGCGCGACAGGACGAGAACTAGCGGGGTTGAAGACCCAGTACTTC
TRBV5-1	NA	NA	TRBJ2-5	CASRPMNLAGETQYF	TGCGCCAGCAGGCCAATGAATCTAGCTGGGGAGACCCAGTACTTC
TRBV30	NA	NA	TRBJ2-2	CAWSVPGQPNTGELFF	TGTGCCTGGAGTGTCCCTGGACAGCCGAACACCGGGGAGCTGTTTTTT
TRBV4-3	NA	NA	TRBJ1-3	CASSQDLRSGNTIYF	TGCGCCAGCAGCCAAGATCTTAGGAGTGGAAACACCATATATTTT
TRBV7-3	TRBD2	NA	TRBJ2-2	CASSLRRGKNTGELFF	TGTGCCAGCAGCTTAAGGCGGGGGAAGAACACCGGGGAGCTGTTTTTT
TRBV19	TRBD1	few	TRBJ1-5	CASWGRTQGLMNQPQHF	TGTGCCAGCTGGGGTAGGACACAGGGGCTCATGAATCAGCCCCAGCATTTT
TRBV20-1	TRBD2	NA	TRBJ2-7	CSASRGAGAYEQYF	TGCAGCGCAAGTCGGGGCGCGGGGGCCTACGAGCAGTACTTC
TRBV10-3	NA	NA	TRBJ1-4	CAISESLRGGNEKLFF	TGTGCCATCAGTGAGTCCCTGCGCGGGGGGAACGAAAAACTGTTTTTT
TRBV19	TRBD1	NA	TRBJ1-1	CASRPRQGGTEAFF	TGTGCCAGTAGACCTAGACAGGGGGGCACTGAAGCTTTCTTT
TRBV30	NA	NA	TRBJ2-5	CAWKGNQETQYF	TGTGCCTGGAAGGGGAACCAAGAGACCCAGTACTTC
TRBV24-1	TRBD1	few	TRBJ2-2	CATSDLSKGGHGELFF	TGTGCCACCAGTGATTTGTCCAAAGGGGGCCACGGGGAGCTGTTTTTT